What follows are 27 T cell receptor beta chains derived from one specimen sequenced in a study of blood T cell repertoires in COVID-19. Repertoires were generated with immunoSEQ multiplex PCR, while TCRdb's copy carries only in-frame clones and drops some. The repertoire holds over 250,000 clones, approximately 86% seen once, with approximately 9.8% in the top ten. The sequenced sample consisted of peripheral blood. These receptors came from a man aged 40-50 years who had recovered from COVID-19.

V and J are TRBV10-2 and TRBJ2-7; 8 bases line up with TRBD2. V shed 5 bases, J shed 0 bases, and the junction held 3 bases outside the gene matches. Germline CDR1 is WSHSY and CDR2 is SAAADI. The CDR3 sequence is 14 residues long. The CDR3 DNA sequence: TGCGCCAGCAGTTGGAGCGGGGGCTCCTACGAGCAGTACTTC. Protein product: CASSWSGGSYEQYF.

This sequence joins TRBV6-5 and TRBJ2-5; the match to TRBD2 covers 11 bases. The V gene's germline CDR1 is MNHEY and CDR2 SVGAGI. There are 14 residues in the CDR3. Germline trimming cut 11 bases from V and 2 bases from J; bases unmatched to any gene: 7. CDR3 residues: CAVGTSGPQETQYF. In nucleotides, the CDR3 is TGTGCCGTCGGGACTAGCGGCCCACAAGAGACCCAGTACTTC.

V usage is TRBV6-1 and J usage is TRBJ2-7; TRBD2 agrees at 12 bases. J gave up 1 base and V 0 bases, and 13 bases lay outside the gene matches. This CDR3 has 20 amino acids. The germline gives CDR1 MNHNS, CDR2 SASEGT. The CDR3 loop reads CASSEARPSGGARSSYEQYF. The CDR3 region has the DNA TGTGCCAGCAGTGAAGCGCGGCCTAGCGGGGGGGCCAGAAGTTCCTACGAGCAGTACTTC.

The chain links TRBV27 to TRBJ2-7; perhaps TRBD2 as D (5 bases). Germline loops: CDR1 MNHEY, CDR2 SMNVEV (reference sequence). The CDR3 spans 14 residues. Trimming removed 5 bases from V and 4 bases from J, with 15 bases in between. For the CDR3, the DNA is TGTGCCAGCAGTCCCTCTCCGGGGATGTACGAGCAGTACTTC. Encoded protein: CASSPSPGMYEQYF.

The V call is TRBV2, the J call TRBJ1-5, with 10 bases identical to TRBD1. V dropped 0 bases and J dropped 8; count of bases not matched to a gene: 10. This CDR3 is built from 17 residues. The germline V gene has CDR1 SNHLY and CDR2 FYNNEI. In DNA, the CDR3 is TGTGCCAGCAGTGAAGCGCGAGGGACAGGGGAATCGAAGCCCCAGCATTTT. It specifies CASSEARGTGESKPQHF.

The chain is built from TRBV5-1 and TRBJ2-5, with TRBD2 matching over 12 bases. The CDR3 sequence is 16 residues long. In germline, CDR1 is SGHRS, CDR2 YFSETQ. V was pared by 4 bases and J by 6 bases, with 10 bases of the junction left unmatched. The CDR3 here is CASSPELAGGKQTQYF. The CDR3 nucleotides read TGCGCCAGCAGCCCCGAACTAGCGGGGGGCAAACAGACCCAGTACTTC.

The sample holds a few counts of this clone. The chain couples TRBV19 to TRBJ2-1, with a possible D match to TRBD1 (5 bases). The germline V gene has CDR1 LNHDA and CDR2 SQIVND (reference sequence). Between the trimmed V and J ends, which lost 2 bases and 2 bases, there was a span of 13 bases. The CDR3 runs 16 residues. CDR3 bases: TGTGCCAGTAGTATACAGGGCTCTTCCGCCTACAATGAGCAGTTCTTC. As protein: CASSIQGSSAYNEQFF.

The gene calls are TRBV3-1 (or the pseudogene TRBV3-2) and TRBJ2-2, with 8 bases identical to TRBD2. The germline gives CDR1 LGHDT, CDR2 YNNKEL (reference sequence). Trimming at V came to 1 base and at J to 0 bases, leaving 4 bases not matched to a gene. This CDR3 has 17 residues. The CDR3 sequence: CASSQGSGGPNTGELFF. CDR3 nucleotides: TGTGCCAGCAGCCAAGGAAGCGGGGGCCCGAACACCGGGGAGCTGTTTTTT.

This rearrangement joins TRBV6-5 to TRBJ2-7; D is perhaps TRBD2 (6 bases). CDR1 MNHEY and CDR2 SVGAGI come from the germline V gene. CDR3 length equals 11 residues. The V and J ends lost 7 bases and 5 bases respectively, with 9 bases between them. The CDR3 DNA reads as TGTGCCAGCATCCGGGGGAACGAGCAGTACTTC. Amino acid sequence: CASIRGNEQYF.

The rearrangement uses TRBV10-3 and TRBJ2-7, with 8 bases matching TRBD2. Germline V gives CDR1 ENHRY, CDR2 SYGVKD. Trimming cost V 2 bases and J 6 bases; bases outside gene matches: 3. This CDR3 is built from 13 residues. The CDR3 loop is CAISEGTSPEQYF. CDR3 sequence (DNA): TGTGCCATCAGTGAGGGGACTAGTCCCGAGCAGTACTTC.

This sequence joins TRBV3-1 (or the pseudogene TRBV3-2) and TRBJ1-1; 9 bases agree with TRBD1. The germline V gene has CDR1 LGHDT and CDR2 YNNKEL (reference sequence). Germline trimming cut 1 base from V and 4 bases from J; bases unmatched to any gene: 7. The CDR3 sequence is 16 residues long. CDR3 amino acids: CASSQVTGGIGTEAFF. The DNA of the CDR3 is TGTGCCAGCAGCCAAGTCACAGGGGGCATCGGCACTGAAGCTTTCTTT.

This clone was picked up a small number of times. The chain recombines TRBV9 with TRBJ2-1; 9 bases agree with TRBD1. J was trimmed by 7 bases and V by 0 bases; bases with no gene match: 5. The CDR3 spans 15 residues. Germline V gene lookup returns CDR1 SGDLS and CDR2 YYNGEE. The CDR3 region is CASSVAGQGINEQFF. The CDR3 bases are TGTGCCAGCAGCGTAGCAGGACAGGGGATTAATGAGCAGTTCTTC.

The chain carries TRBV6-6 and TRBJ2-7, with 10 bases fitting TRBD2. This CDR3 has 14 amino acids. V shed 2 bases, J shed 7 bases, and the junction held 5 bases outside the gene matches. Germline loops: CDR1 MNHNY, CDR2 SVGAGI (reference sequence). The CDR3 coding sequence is TGTGCCAGCAGTTACGTGACTAGCGGGTTTGAGCAGTACTTC. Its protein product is CASSYVTSGFEQYF.

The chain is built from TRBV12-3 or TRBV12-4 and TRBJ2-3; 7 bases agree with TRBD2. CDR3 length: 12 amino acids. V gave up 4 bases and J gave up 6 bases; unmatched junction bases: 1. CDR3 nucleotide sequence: TGTGCCAGCAGTTCGGGGGGTGATACGCAGTATTTT. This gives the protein CASSSGGDTQYF.

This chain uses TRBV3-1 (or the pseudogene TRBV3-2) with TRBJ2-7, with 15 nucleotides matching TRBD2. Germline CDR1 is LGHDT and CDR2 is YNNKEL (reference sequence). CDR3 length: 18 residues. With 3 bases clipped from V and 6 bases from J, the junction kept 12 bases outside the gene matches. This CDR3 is CASSQGTSGRLRRREQYF. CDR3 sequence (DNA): TGTGCCAGCAGCCAGGGGACTAGCGGGAGGTTAAGACGACGCGAGCAGTACTTC.

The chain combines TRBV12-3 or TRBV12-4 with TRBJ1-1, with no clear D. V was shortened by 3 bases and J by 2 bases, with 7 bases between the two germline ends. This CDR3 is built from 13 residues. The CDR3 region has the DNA TGTGCCAGCAGTTTTACAAAAAACACTGAAGCTTTCTTT. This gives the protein CASSFTKNTEAFF.

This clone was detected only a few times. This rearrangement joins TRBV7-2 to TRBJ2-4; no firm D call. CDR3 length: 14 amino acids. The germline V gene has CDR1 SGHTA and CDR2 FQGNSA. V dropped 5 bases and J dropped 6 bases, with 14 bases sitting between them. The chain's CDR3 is CASSPEIALNIQYF. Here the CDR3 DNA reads TGTGCCAGCAGCCCCGAGATCGCACTAAACATTCAGTACTTC.

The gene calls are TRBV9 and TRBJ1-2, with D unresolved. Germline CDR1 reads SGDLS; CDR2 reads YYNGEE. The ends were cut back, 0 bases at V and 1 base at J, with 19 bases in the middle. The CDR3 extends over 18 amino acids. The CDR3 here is CASSVGSGRDLLNYGYTF. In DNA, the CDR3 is TGTGCCAGCAGCGTAGGGTCAGGCCGAGATTTACTTAACTATGGCTACACCTTC.

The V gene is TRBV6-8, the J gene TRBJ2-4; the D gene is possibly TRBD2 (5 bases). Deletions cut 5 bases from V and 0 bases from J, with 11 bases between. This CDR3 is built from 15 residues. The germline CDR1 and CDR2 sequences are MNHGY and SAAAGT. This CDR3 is CASSPRVLAKNIQYF. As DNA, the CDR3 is TGTGCCAGCAGTCCGCGGGTTTTAGCCAAAAACATTCAGTACTTC.

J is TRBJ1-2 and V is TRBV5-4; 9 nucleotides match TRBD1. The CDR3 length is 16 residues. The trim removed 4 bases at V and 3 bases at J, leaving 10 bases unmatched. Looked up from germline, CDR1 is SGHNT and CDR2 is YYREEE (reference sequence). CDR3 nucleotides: TGTGCCAGCAGCGGGCAACACAGGGGGCGAGACTATGGCTACACCTTC. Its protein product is CASSGQHRGRDYGYTF.

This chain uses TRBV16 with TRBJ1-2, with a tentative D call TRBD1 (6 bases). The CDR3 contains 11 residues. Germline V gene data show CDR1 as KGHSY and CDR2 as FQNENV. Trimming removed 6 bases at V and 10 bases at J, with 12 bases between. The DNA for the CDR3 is TGTGCCAGCAGTAGGGGGAGTATCTACACCTTC. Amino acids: CASSRGSIYTF.

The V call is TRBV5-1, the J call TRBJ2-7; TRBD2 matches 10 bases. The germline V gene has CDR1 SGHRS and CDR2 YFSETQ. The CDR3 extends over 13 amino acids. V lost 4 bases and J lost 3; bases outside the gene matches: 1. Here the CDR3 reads CASSTSGNYEQYF. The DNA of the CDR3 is TGCGCCAGCAGCACTAGCGGGAACTACGAGCAGTACTTC.

DNA of the CDR3: TGTGCCAGCACTTGGCGGACAGGGGAGAACATTCAGTACTTC. This gives the protein CASTWRTGENIQYF. V and J are TRBV2 and TRBJ2-4, with 9 bases that match TRBD1. The V and J ends lost 7 bases and 7 bases, in that order; junction bases with no gene match: 8. The CDR3 extends over 14 amino acids. CDR1 is SNHLY and CDR2 is FYNNEI in the germline V gene.

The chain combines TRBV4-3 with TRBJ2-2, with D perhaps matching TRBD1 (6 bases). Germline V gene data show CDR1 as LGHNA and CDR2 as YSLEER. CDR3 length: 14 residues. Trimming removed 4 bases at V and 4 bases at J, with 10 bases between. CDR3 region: CASSLTGSTGELFF. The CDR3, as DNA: TGCGCCAGCAGCCTTACAGGGAGCACCGGGGAGCTGTTTTTT.

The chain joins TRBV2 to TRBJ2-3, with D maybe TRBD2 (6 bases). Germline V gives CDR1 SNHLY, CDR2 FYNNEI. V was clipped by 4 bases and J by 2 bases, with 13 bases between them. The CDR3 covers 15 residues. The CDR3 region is CASSADSGSTDTQYF. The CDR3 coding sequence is TGTGCCAGCAGTGCGGATAGCGGTTCCACAGATACGCAGTATTTT.

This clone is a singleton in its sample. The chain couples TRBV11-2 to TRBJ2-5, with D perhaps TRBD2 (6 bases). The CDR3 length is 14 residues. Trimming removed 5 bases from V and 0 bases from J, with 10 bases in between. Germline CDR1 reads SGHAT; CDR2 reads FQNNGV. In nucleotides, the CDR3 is TGTGCCAGCAGCAGTGGACTAAACCAAGAGACCCAGTACTTC. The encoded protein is CASSSGLNQETQYF.

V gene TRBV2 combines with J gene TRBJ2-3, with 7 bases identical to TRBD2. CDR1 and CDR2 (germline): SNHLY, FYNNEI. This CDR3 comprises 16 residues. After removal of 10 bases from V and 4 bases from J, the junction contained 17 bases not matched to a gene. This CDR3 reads CANLHPRLAGADTQYF. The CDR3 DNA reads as TGTGCCAACTTACACCCTCGACTAGCTGGTGCAGATACGCAGTATTTT.